The next 20 T cell receptor beta chains were all read from a single sample in a study of T cells in women clearing cervical HPV infection listed by TCRdb under 2018. Library prep was done by the immunoSEQ multiplex PCR assay. Not all clones reach the TCRdb copy of this immuneACCESS table, which keeps in-frame sequences only. Checked studies attribute under half of the gap to unresolved V genes and leave the rest unexplained. This sample's clone table shows roughly 32,000 clones. The ten largest clonotypes hold roughly 3.6% of the sample. The specimen was blood buffy coat. The origin of the receptors is a woman between 18 and 75 years old with a cervical HPV16 infection that either progressed to CIN3+ or cleared (not recorded which).

On this clone itself: Read data end 3 residues before the CDR3 end; the end is taken from the germline J gene. V is TRBV19 and J is TRBJ2-3; weak D call: TRBD2 (5 bases). Trimming removed 3 bases from V and 1 base from J, with 14 bases in between. CDR1 and CDR2 from the germline V gene are LNHDA and SQIVND (reference sequence). The CDR3 contains 16 residues. The CDR3 DNA, read in part, is TGTGCCAGTAGTATTACCTGGAACGGGGGCACAGATACG. Its translation is CASSITWNGGTDT. In full, the CDR3 is CASSITWNGGTDTQYF.

Points on this clone: The read stops 3 residues short of the end of the CDR3; the missing end is completed from the germline J gene. The chain links TRBV5-1 to TRBJ2-1; 9 nucleotides align to TRBD2. The CDR3 sequence is 14 residues long. After removal of 0 bases from V and 5 bases from J, the junction contained 0 bases not matched to a gene. CDR1 and CDR2 (germline): SGHRS, YFSETQ. The CDR3 is CASSLGGRDNEQFF. The part of the CDR3 DNA that was read is TGCGCCAGCAGCTTGGGCGGGAGGGACAATGAG.

As concerns this clone: Read sequence stops 3 residues before the CDR3 end, and the germline J gene provides the missing end. The rearrangement links TRBV20-1 to TRBJ2-3; D uncertain. CDR3 size: 15 residues. V lost 0 bases and J lost 3, with 13 bases in between. Germline V gene data show CDR1 as DFQATT and CDR2 as SNEGSKA (reference sequence). The CDR3 loop reads CSARDPRKQTDTQYF. The sequenced CDR3 bases are TGCAGTGCTAGAGATCCAAGGAAACAGACAGATACG.

Notes on this clone: The read is 3 residues too short to cover the CDR3 end, so that end is filled in from the germline J gene. The chain combines TRBV18 with TRBJ2-3; D is perhaps TRBD1 (6 bases). V was clipped by 3 bases and J by 3 bases, with 19 bases between them. The CDR3 is made up of 17 amino acids. Germline loops: CDR1 KGHSH, CDR2 LQKENI. The CDR3: CASSPGLGASRTDTQYF. CDR3 DNA, as far as it was read: TGTGCCAGCTCACCCGGCTTGGGGGCTAGTAGGACAGATACG. The full variable domain, completed using reference TRBV18 and TRBJ2-3, is NAGVMQNPRHLVRRRGQEARLRCSPMKGHSHVYWYRQLPEEGLKFMVYLQKENIIDESGMPKERFSAEFPKEGPSILRIQQVVRGDSAAYFCASSPGLGASRTDTQYFGPGTRLTVL.

The CDR3 protein is CASGGGSGYEQYF. Partial CDR3 DNA: TGTGCCAGCGGTGGGGGCTCTGGATACGAG. The chain has TRBV2 and TRBJ2-7; maybe TRBD1 (6 bases). The read falls 3 residues short of the CDR3 end, and the missing part is taken from the germline J gene. Germline lookup yields CDR1 SNHLY and CDR2 FYNNEI. This CDR3 is built from 13 residues. Trimming left V 8 bases short and J 4 bases short, with 15 bases between.

With respect to this clone: The CDR3 is cut off 3 residues early in the read; its end comes from the germline J gene. The chain combines TRBV7-2 with TRBJ2-2; D may be TRBD1 (5 bases). The CDR3 extends over 14 amino acids. The germline V gene has CDR1 SGHTA and CDR2 FQGNSA. The V end was cut by 5 bases, the J end by 2 bases, with 9 bases between. The part of the CDR3 DNA that was read is TGTGCCAGCAGCCCCCGGACAAACACCGGGGAG. Amino acid sequence: CASSPRTNTGE. The whole CDR3 protein reads CASSPRTNTGELFF.

A remark on this clone: Read data end 3 residues before the CDR3 end; the end is taken from the germline J gene. This chain links TRBV20-1 with TRBJ1-5; D gene unclear. The CDR3 runs 15 residues. Germline V gene data show CDR1 as DFQATT and CDR2 as SNEGSKA (reference sequence). The V gene lost 0 bases and the J gene lost 2 bases, with 11 bases spanning the gap. The part of the CDR3 DNA that was read is TGCAGTGCTAGAGATCCGGAAGGGCGCAATCAGCCC. It yields the protein CSARDPEGRNQP. The whole CDR3 region reads CSARDPEGRNQPQHF.

For this clone: The read terminates 3 residues before the CDR3 end, so the remaining end is supplied by the germline J gene. The V call is TRBV2, the J call TRBJ2-1; 10 bases line up with TRBD1. The CDR3 has 15 amino acids. J lost 9 bases, V lost 2 bases, and 7 bases had no gene match. Germline V CDR1 and CDR2: SNHLY, FYNNEI. The part of the CDR3 DNA that was read is TGTGCCAGCAGTGAAACCCGACAGGGGGCAAGTGAG. It translates to CASSETRQGASE. The full CDR3 reads CASSETRQGASEQFF.

As concerns this clone: The CDR3 goes on 3 residues after the read ends, and that part is filled in from the germline J gene. The V gene is TRBV20-1, the J gene TRBJ2-3, with 8 bases that match TRBD2. This CDR3 has 16 residues. Germline V CDR1 and CDR2: DFQATT, SNEGSKA (reference sequence). The V gene end was trimmed by 5 bases and the J gene end by 4 bases; junction bases not matched to a gene: 14. CDR3 DNA (partial): TGCAGTGCTTGTCCCCTGAGCGGGAGTAACGCAGATACG. It translates to CSACPLSGSNADT. The CDR3 as a whole reads CSACPLSGSNADTQYF.

On this clone: The sequence runs out 3 residues before the end of the CDR3; the remainder is reconstructed from the germline J gene. The V call is TRBV18, the J call TRBJ2-1; TRBD2 agrees at 10 bases. This CDR3 is 16 amino acids long. V lost 2 bases and J lost 8; bases outside the gene matches: 9. Germline V lookup: CDR1 KGHSH, CDR2 LQKENI. The CDR3 sequence is CASSPYRAGGTDEQFF. CDR3 bases read: TGTGCCAGCTCACCATATCGAGCGGGAGGGACCGATGAG.

Note on this clone: The CDR3 extends 3 residues past the end of the read, so its final part is completed from the germline J gene. The V gene is TRBV6-4, the J gene TRBJ1-6; 10 bases agree with TRBD1. CDR3 length: 14 amino acids. The V gene's germline CDR1 is MRHNA and CDR2 SNTAGT. V dropped 3 bases and J dropped 8; count of bases not matched to a gene: 1. The CDR3 sequence is CASSETGGHSPLHF. The sequenced part of the CDR3 DNA is TGTGCCAGCAGTGAGACAGGGGGCCATTCACCC.

As concerns this clone: The read ends 3 residues shy of where the CDR3 ends; the end is completed using the germline J gene. The rearrangement uses TRBV19 and TRBJ1-5, with 7 bases fitting TRBD1. V dropped 10 bases and J dropped 2; count of bases not matched to a gene: 5. Per the germline V gene, CDR1 is LNHDA and CDR2 is SQIVND (reference sequence). The CDR3 loop spans 13 amino acids. This chain's CDR3 is CATDRDRNQPQHF. The CDR3 DNA, read in part, is TGTGCCACTGACAGGGATCGCAATCAGCCC.

Comments on this clone: The identical CDR3 is also encoded by other nucleotide sequences in the sample. The CDR3 is CASRLTGGEGYTF. CDR3 DNA (partial): TGTGCCAGCAGATTGACAGGGGGCGAAGGA. The chain joins TRBV7-2 to TRBJ1-2, with 10 positions matching TRBD1. The CDR3 goes on 3 residues after the read ends, and that part is filled in from the germline J gene. Germline V gene data show CDR1 as SGHTA and CDR2 as FQGNSA. The CDR3 contains 13 residues.

For this clone: The read ends 3 residues early relative to the CDR3; the germline J gene fills the gap. V usage is TRBV7-2 and J usage is TRBJ1-2, with 7 bases lining up with TRBD1. Germline V gives CDR1 SGHTA, CDR2 FQGNSA. This CDR3 contains 15 residues. The CDR3 reads CASSSDRVRYNDYTF. CDR3 bases read: TGTGCCAGCAGCTCCGACAGGGTTCGATACAATGAC.

Of note for this clone: The read ends 3 residues shy of where the CDR3 ends; the end is completed using the germline J gene. The J gene is TRBJ1-2, the V gene TRBV20-1; 9 bases fit TRBD1. Germline assignment: CDR1 DFQATT and CDR2 SNEGSKA (reference sequence). The V and J ends lost 7 bases and 1 base, in that order; junction bases with no gene match: 7. The CDR3 length is 14 residues. The CDR3 is CSGGQGDSNYGYTF. The CDR3 bases that were read are TGCAGTGGGGGACAGGGCGATAGTAACTATGGC.

A note on this clone: The missing CDR3 end, 3 residues past where the read stops, is filled in from the germline J gene. This sequence joins TRBV20-1 and TRBJ2-3, with 12 nucleotides matching TRBD2. V shed 3 bases, J shed 3 bases, and the junction held 4 bases outside the gene matches. Germline V gene lookup returns CDR1 DFQATT and CDR2 SNEGSKA (reference sequence). The length of the CDR3 is 15 residues. The CDR3 protein is CSASPTSGRTDTQYF. CDR3 DNA, as far as it was read: TGCAGTGCTAGCCCGACTAGCGGGAGAACAGATACG.

Comments on this clone: The CDR3 end falls 3 residues outside the read, so it is completed with the germline J gene. The rearrangement links TRBV11-2 to TRBJ2-3; D is uncertain. The CDR3 covers 14 residues. The V end lost 5 bases, the J end lost 2 bases, and 11 bases lay between the germline ends. Germline lookup yields CDR1 SGHAT and CDR2 FQNNGV. CDR3 in amino acids: CASSRRSHTDTQYF. The CDR3 DNA, read in part, is TGTGCCAGCAGCCGCAGAAGTCACACAGATACG.

Remarks on this clone: With the read ending 3 residues before the CDR3 end, the germline J gene is used to fill in that end. The V gene is TRBV19, the J gene TRBJ2-4, with 8 nucleotides matching TRBD1. V shed 4 bases and J 0 bases; nucleotides not matched to a gene: 23. The CDR3 length is 22 residues. Germline lookup yields CDR1 LNHDA and CDR2 SQIVND (reference sequence). Incomplete CDR3 DNA: TGTGCCAGTAGTAGGGTCCTACATTTGCAGGGGGCTAGAAGGGAAGCCAAAAACATT. Protein: CASSRVLHLQGARREAKNI. In full, the CDR3 reads CASSRVLHLQGARREAKNIQYF. The entire variable domain, with the rest obtained from reference TRBV19 and TRBJ2-4, is as follows: DGGITQSPKYLFRKEGQNVTLSCEQNLNHDAMYWYRQDPGQGLRLIYYSQIVNDFQKGDIAEGYSVSREKKESFPLTVTSAQKNPTAFYLCASSRVLHLQGARREAKNIQYFGAGTRLSVL.

In the case of this clone: The sequenced fragment ends 3 residues before the CDR3 boundary, so the rest is inferred from the germline J gene. The V gene is TRBV7-9, the J gene TRBJ2-3, with D maybe TRBD1 (5 bases). CDR3 length equals 13 residues. Germline loops: CDR1 SEHNR, CDR2 FQNEAQ (reference sequence). The part of the CDR3 DNA that was read is TGTGCCAGCAGCTCTCAGGGCGCGGAGACG. It encodes CASSSQGAET. The whole CDR3 sequence is CASSSQGAETQYF.

CDR3 residues: CSARDRTSGGNTGELFF. CDR3 bases read: TGCAGTGCCCGTGACAGGACTAGCGGGGGGAACACCGGGGAG. The chain recombines TRBV20-1 with TRBJ2-2, with 13 bases fitting TRBD2. The sequence runs out 3 residues before the end of the CDR3; the remainder is reconstructed from the germline J gene. Germline loops: CDR1 DFQATT, CDR2 SNEGSKA (reference sequence). Trimming at V came to 6 bases and at J to 1 base, leaving 8 bases not matched to a gene. This CDR3 has 17 residues.